This note documents a single T cell receptor beta chain sequence. Its specificity is unknown. Each person with ophthalmopathy scored at least 3 on the Clinical Activity Score, reached NOSPECS grade 4 or higher, and had been ill under 3 months. PBMCs were derived from 10 ml fresh peripheral blood. The CDR3 is made up of 13 amino acids. V was clipped by 6 bases and J by 11 bases, with 19 bases between them. Germline V gene data show CDR1 as ENHRY and CDR2 as SYGVKD. The sample belongs to a study of T cells in Graves' hyperthyroidism and ophthalmopathy. Study-wide findings and caveats: Most thyroid clonotypes with frequency above 0.001 were detected in blood. The model foresaw ophthalmopathy a median roughly 6.6 months prior to onset.

Authors of the study amplified TCR beta CDR3 regions from RNA transcripts. Carried out on the TCR CDR3, a first-round RT-PCR used the HTBI primer set. TCRdb re-analysed the multiplex PCR reads in MiXCR, keeping a single row per CDR3 protein. The data contain 700,000 or so distinct CDR3 sequences, approximately 15% of them seen just once; the ten biggest clones take up around 12%. Sequences were obtained from blood. This sequence originates from a woman between 50 and 59 years old with Graves' ophthalmopathy. The chain couples TRBV10-3 to TRBJ1-2; TRBD1 might be the D (5 bases). DNA for the CDR3: TGTGCCATCAGGGGGGTAAATCTTGGAGTTTACACCTTC. It encodes CAIRGVNLGVYTF.